Presented here are 30 T cell receptor beta chains from one specimen sequenced in a study of control samples from healthy donors and cancer patients. This table comes from immunoSEQ multiplex PCR, and its TCRdb copy is limited to in-frame clones, with some not included. The sample holds about 160,000 clones, approximately 90% seen once. Sequenced input: blood. The receptors stem from a young man in good health.

This clone was detected only once. The CDR3 DNA follows: TGTGCCAGCAGAACTCGGGGCGAGGAAACTAGCACAGATACGCAGTATTTT. This codes for CASRTRGEETSTDTQYF. This chain joins TRBV2 and TRBJ2-3; D may be TRBD1 or TRBD2 (5 bases each). Germline CDR1 SNHLY, CDR2 FYNNEI. The CDR3 consists of 17 residues. V dropped 6 bases and J dropped 0 bases, with 19 bases sitting between them.

The chain is built from TRBV19 and TRBJ1-2; D ambiguous. This CDR3 region has 13 residues. V was clipped by 5 bases and J by 2 bases, with 9 bases between them. Germline V gene sequence: CDR1 LNHDA, CDR2 SQIVND (reference sequence). The CDR3 bases are TGTGCCAGTAGTGAACAGCAAAACTATGGCTACACCTTC. Translated: CASSEQQNYGYTF.

The chain joins TRBV5-6 to TRBJ2-7; 8 nucleotides align to TRBD1. The ends lost 4 bases at V and 5 bases at J; junction bases unmatched: 14. This CDR3 is 16 amino acids long. Germline V lookup: CDR1 SGHDT, CDR2 YYEEEE. This CDR3 reads CASSRDIPGGHDEQYF. The CDR3 DNA sequence: TGTGCCAGCAGCCGCGACATCCCAGGGGGCCACGACGAGCAGTACTTC.

This clone was observed a single time. The CDR3 sequence: CASSEGMSGYTF. The DNA of the CDR3 is TGTGCCAGCAGTGAGGGGATGAGTGGCTACACCTTC. The rearrangement joins TRBV6-1 to TRBJ1-2, with no clear D. V was trimmed by 3 bases and J by 7 bases, leaving 9 bases between them. The CDR3 totals 12 residues. Germline V CDR1 and CDR2: MNHNS, SASEGT.

This clone came up once. The rearrangement links TRBV6-2 or TRBV6-3 to TRBJ2-7; 8 bases are a match to TRBD2. V was pared by 5 bases and J by 6 bases, with 6 bases of the junction left unmatched. In germline, CDR1 is MNHEY, CDR2 SVGEGT. The CDR3 contains 13 residues. The CDR3 DNA reads as TGTGCCAGCAGTGCGGGGGGAATTAGCGAGCAGTACTTC. This gives the protein CASSAGGISEQYF.

This clone has just one count. The chain couples TRBV7-6 to TRBJ1-2; unclear D gene. Per germline, CDR1 SGHVS and CDR2 FNYEAQ. The length of the CDR3 is 19 residues. V was shortened by 1 base and J by 4 bases, with 25 bases between the two germline ends. CDR3 loop: CASSLGTPLEAALIYGYTF. As DNA, the CDR3 is TGTGCCAGCAGCTTAGGGACCCCCCTTGAGGCAGCGCTGATCTATGGCTACACCTTC.

This chain joins TRBV4-1 and TRBJ1-5; D unclear. The ends were cut back, 0 bases at V and 2 bases at J, with 5 bases in the middle. Germline values: CDR1 MGHRA, CDR2 YSYEKL. This CDR3 spans 14 amino acids. CDR3 sequence (DNA): TGCGCCAGCAGCCAAGATCGGCGCAATCAGCCCCAGCATTTT. This sequence encodes CASSQDRRNQPQHF.

This sequence joins TRBV3-1 (or the pseudogene TRBV3-2) and TRBJ2-1; no firm D call. The V gene's germline CDR1 is LGHDT and CDR2 YNNKEL (reference sequence). This CDR3 contains 13 residues. V dropped 4 bases and J dropped 0 bases, with 4 bases sitting between them. The CDR3 here is CASSRSSYNEQFF. The CDR3 bases are TGTGCCAGCAGCCGTAGCTCCTACAATGAGCAGTTCTTC.

The genes are TRBV7-3 and TRBJ2-2; D unresolved. The CDR3 contains 14 residues. In germline, CDR1 is SGHTA, CDR2 FQGTGA. The V and J ends lost 5 bases and 4 bases respectively, with 11 bases between them. The CDR3 nucleotides are TGTGCCAGCAGCCCGTCCAAGATCACCGGGGAGCTGTTTTTT. Its protein product is CASSPSKITGELFF.

This clone was observed once. V gene TRBV6-5 combines with J gene TRBJ1-4; no definite D call. Germline values: CDR1 MNHEY, CDR2 SVGAGI. The CDR3 sequence is 15 residues long. Trimming stripped 0 bases from V and 1 base from J, with 6 bases between. The CDR3 nucleotides read TGTGCCAGCAGTTACTCCCCGGGAACTAATGAAAAACTGTTTTTT. Residues: CASSYSPGTNEKLFF.

The chain links TRBV5-6 to TRBJ2-2; D ambiguous. The germline gives CDR1 SGHDT, CDR2 YYEEEE. The CDR3 runs to 12 residues. Trimming shortened V by 5 bases and J by 3 bases, and 5 bases separated the two germline ends. CDR3 region: CASRGYTGELFF. The DNA of the CDR3 is TGTGCCAGCAGGGGGTACACCGGGGAGCTGTTTTTT. The full variable domain, in which reference TRBV5-6 and TRBJ2-2 provide the parts outside the CDR3, is DAGVTQSPTHLIKTRGQQVTLRCSPKSGHDTVSWYQQALGQGPQFIFQYYEEEERQRGNFPDRFSGHQFPNYSSELNVNALLLGDSALYLCASRGYTGELFFGEGSRLTVL.

This CDR3 is CATSDSWTGDNQPQHF. In nucleotides, the CDR3 is TGTGCCACCAGTGATTCGTGGACAGGGGATAATCAGCCCCAGCATTTT. The chain has TRBV24-1 and TRBJ1-5; 9 positions match TRBD1. Germline V CDR1 and CDR2: KGHDR, SFDVKD. This CDR3 has 16 amino acids. Unmatched junction bases numbered 5, after V lost 2 bases and J lost 4 bases.

The chain uses TRBV19 and TRBJ1-2; unclear D gene. Germline V lookup: CDR1 LNHDA, CDR2 SQIVND (reference sequence). The V end was cut by 5 bases, the J end by 6 bases, with 16 bases between. The CDR3 is 14 residues long. CDR3 region: CASSSNIGAHGYTF. The CDR3 bases are TGTGCCAGTAGTTCGAACATTGGCGCTCATGGCTACACCTTC. Combining the CDR3 with reference TRBV19 and TRBJ1-2 gives the whole variable domain DGGITQSPKYLFRKEGQNVTLSCEQNLNHDAMYWYRQDPGQGLRLIYYSQIVNDFQKGDIAEGYSVSREKKESFPLTVTSAQKNPTAFYLCASSSNIGAHGYTFGSGTRLTVV.

The V gene is TRBV9, the J gene TRBJ2-1; the D gene is possibly TRBD2 (6 bases). Germline V gives CDR1 SGDLS, CDR2 YYNGEE. V lost 4 bases to trimming and J lost 5 bases, with 13 bases between them. The CDR3 runs to 14 residues. CDR3 nucleotides: TGTGCCAGCAGCCCCCGACTAGGGGACAATGAGCAGTTCTTC. Translating it yields CASSPRLGDNEQFF.

This clone was seen a single time. The J gene is TRBJ1-4, the V gene TRBV12-3 or TRBV12-4; no clear D. There are 11 residues in the CDR3. Trimming took off 7 bases at V and 8 bases at J, with 8 bases between the two ends. CDR3 sequence: CASTQREKLFF. Here the CDR3 DNA reads TGTGCCAGCACTCAGAGAGAAAAACTGTTTTTT.

This CDR3 reads CASSPQGGLVYNEQFF. The CDR3 DNA reads TGTGCCAGCTCACCCCAAGGAGGACTGGTGTACAATGAGCAGTTCTTC. V is TRBV18 and J is TRBJ2-1, with a tentative D call TRBD2 (5 bases). CDR3 size: 16 residues. Germline V lookup: CDR1 KGHSH, CDR2 LQKENI. The ends were cut back, 3 bases at V and 4 bases at J, with 16 bases in the middle. The whole variable domain, remainder taken from reference TRBV18 and TRBJ2-1, is NAGVMQNPRHLVRRRGQEARLRCSPMKGHSHVYWYRQLPEEGLKFMVYLQKENIIDESGMPKERFSAEFPKEGPSILRIQQVVRGDSAAYFCASSPQGGLVYNEQFFGPGTRLTVL.

CDR3 sequence (DNA): TGTGCCAGCACGATGATAGGAGCTAACTATGGCTACACCTTC. Protein sequence: CASTMIGANYGYTF. The rearrangement links TRBV28 to TRBJ1-2; D ambiguous. Germline values: CDR1 MDHEN, CDR2 SYDVKM. The CDR3 extends over 14 amino acids. Trimming removed 7 bases from V and 0 bases from J, with 12 bases in between.

This sequence joins TRBV28 and TRBJ2-5, with D possibly being TRBD1 (6 bases). The CDR3 consists of 16 residues. The germline V gene encodes CDR1 MDHEN and CDR2 SYDVKM. The V end was cut by 7 bases, the J end by 1 base, with 19 bases between. The CDR3, as DNA: TGTGCCAGCAAGACTGGGACACCTGTACCCCAAGAGACCCAGTACTTC. Protein: CASKTGTPVPQETQYF.

The V and J genes are TRBV7-9 and TRBJ1-4, with D unresolved. V lost 2 bases and J 2 bases, leaving 12 bases between the germline ends. Germline CDR1 and CDR2: SEHNR and FQNEAQ (reference sequence). The CDR3 spans 16 residues. This CDR3 reads CASSLWTLVTNEKLFF. As DNA, the CDR3 is TGTGCCAGCAGCTTATGGACTTTAGTCACTAATGAAAAACTGTTTTTT. Complete variable domain (other parts from reference TRBV7-9 and TRBJ1-4): DTGVSQNPRHKITKRGQNVTFRCDPISEHNRLYWYRQTLGQGPEFLTYFQNEAQLEKSRLLSDRFSAERPKGSFSTLEIQRTEQGDSAMYLCASSLWTLVTNEKLFFGSGTQLSVL.

The rearrangement uses TRBV11-2 and TRBJ1-1; D remains unclear. Trimming took 0 bases from V and 5 from J, leaving 25 bases between them. The CDR3 runs 19 residues. CDR1 is SGHAT, CDR2 FQNNGV, per germline. The CDR3 DNA reads TGTGCCAGCAGCTTAGATCGTACGACTTACAGAGGGCTGGTGACTGAAGCTTTCTTT. Amino acid sequence: CASSLDRTTYRGLVTEAFF.

This clone has more than one count but fewer than ten. The rearrangement joins TRBV27 to TRBJ1-5; 7 bases fit TRBD1. CDR3 length: 15 residues. Germline CDR1 and CDR2: MNHEY and SMNVEV (reference sequence). The J segment lost 1 base and the V segment lost 4 bases, leaving 4 bases of the junction unmatched. In DNA form, the CDR3 reads TGTGCCAGCAGTTCGGCAGGGGGGAGCAATCAGCCCCAGCATTTT. This encodes CASSSAGGSNQPQHF.

The V and J genes are TRBV27 and TRBJ2-2; 10 bases are shared with TRBD2. There are 14 residues in the CDR3. With V trimmed by 6 bases and J by 7 bases, 5 bases remained unmatched. Germline V gene data show CDR1 as MNHEY and CDR2 as SMNVEV (reference sequence). CDR3 amino acids: CASRPSGGYGELFF. CDR3 bases: TGTGCCAGCAGGCCTAGCGGGGGTTACGGGGAGCTGTTTTTT.

The chain carries TRBV28 and TRBJ2-5, with D perhaps assigned TRBD1 or TRBD2 (5 bases each). The germline V gene encodes CDR1 MDHEN and CDR2 SYDVKM. Trimming removed 8 bases from V and 5 bases from J, with 12 bases in between. The CDR3 length is 12 residues. CDR3 protein: CASLGDRETQYF. The DNA of the CDR3 is TGTGCCAGCTTGGGGGATCGGGAGACCCAGTACTTC.

The J gene is TRBJ1-2, the V gene TRBV28, with TRBD1 matching over 7 bases. Germline loops: CDR1 MDHEN, CDR2 SYDVKM. This CDR3 comprises 15 residues. The V segment lost 6 bases and the J segment 4 bases; nucleotides outside the gene matches: 11. The CDR3 loop is CASSKTGNYLYGYTF. The CDR3 region has the DNA TGTGCCAGCAGCAAGACAGGGAATTATCTCTATGGCTACACCTTC.

The rearrangement joins TRBV6-5 to TRBJ2-1, with a tentative D call TRBD2 (6 bases). The CDR3 spans 13 residues. Trimming removed 4 bases from V and 7 bases from J, with 11 bases in between. Germline V CDR1 and CDR2: MNHEY, SVGAGI. CDR3 sequence: CASSSGRGNEQFF. CDR3 coding DNA: TGTGCCAGCAGTTCCGGGAGAGGGAATGAGCAGTTCTTC.

The V gene is TRBV15, the J gene TRBJ2-5, with TRBD1 matching 8 bases. V trimming: 3 bases; J trimming: 5 bases; junction bases outside the gene matches: 8. The germline gives CDR1 LNHNV, CDR2 YYDKDF (reference sequence). The CDR3 totals 15 residues. CDR3 in amino acids: CATSRARGRGETQYF. The CDR3 DNA reads TGTGCCACCAGCAGGGCCAGGGGGCGTGGGGAGACCCAGTACTTC. The full variable domain, its missing parts supplied by reference TRBV15 and TRBJ2-5, is DAMVIQNPRYQVTQFGKPVTLSCSQTLNHNVMYWYQQKSSQAPKLLFHYYDKDFNNEADTPDNFQSRRPNTSFCFLDIRSPGLGDTAMYLCATSRARGRGETQYFGPGTRLLVL.

Ten or more counts support this clone. The V and J genes are TRBV7-2 and TRBJ1-2, with TRBD1 identical over 11 bases. The ends lost 6 bases at V and 7 bases at J; junction bases unmatched: 7. There are 14 residues in the CDR3. Germline V gene sequence: CDR1 SGHTA, CDR2 FQGNSA. The CDR3: CASRPGQGDRGYTF. Here the CDR3 DNA reads TGTGCCAGCAGGCCGGGACAGGGGGACCGTGGCTACACCTTC.

The chain is built from TRBV7-2 and TRBJ2-5; no clear D. V lost 7 bases and J lost 11, with 23 bases in between. This CDR3 is built from 14 residues. CDR1 is SGHTA, CDR2 FQGNSA, per germline. CDR3 amino acids: CASTPDPFPRGQYF. DNA of the CDR3: TGTGCCAGCACCCCGGACCCCTTTCCGAGAGGACAGTACTTC.

The chain uses TRBV24-1 and TRBJ1-5; 8 nucleotides agree with TRBD1. V shed 11 bases and J 4 bases; nucleotides not matched to a gene: 9. This CDR3 spans 14 amino acids. From germline, CDR1 is KGHDR and CDR2 SFDVKD. The CDR3 coding sequence is TGTGCCAGCGGGGGACAGGAGGAGAATCAGCCCCAGCATTTT. Protein: CASGGQEENQPQHF.

The chain recombines TRBV4-2 with TRBJ2-3, with a weak D call TRBD1 (5 bases). CDR1 is LGHNA and CDR2 is YNFKEQ in the germline V gene. CDR3 size: 15 residues. V was trimmed by 1 base and J by 0 bases, leaving 8 bases between them. CDR3 in amino acids: CASSQGTPSTDTQYF. CDR3 DNA sequence: TGTGCCAGCAGCCAAGGGACACCTAGCACAGATACGCAGTATTTT.